One sample yielded the 25 T cell receptor beta chains listed below, sequenced in a study of blood T cells in healthy people across ages. For the second PCR, which ran for roughly 6 to 11 cycles, a sample-barcoded 5' primer and a J-beta primer mix were used. TCRdb redid the calling of the 5' RACE reads with MiXCR, one entry per CDR3 protein. The sample contains some 1.6 million distinct CDR3 sequences, almost 35% of which appear only once. Input material: blood. These TCRs come from a woman aged 25 to 39 in good health.

The rearrangement joins TRBV20-1 to TRBJ1-6; tentatively, D is TRBD1 (5 bases). CDR1 DFQATT and CDR2 SNEGSKA come from the germline V gene (reference sequence). Trimming stripped 1 base from V and 9 bases from J, with 13 bases between. The CDR3 has 14 amino acids. The CDR3: CSARASGGVSPLHF. CDR3 nucleotides: TGCAGTGCTAGAGCGAGCGGGGGGGTTTCACCCCTCCACTTT.

The V gene is TRBV2, the J gene TRBJ1-3, with no clear D. V was shortened by 7 bases and J by 0 bases, with 10 bases between the two germline ends. CDR1 and CDR2 from the germline V gene are SNHLY and FYNNEI. CDR3 length: 14 residues. The CDR3 coding sequence is TGTGCCAGCAAGAAGGATACCTCTGGAAACACCATATATTTT. Protein: CASKKDTSGNTIYF.

This chain connects TRBV4-1 to TRBJ2-1; the D gene is possibly TRBD1 (6 bases). Trimming stripped 4 bases from V and 1 base from J, with 14 bases between. The germline CDR1 and CDR2 sequences are MGHRA and YSYEKL. This CDR3 contains 16 residues. The CDR3 coding sequence is TGCGCCAGCAGCCCCGGCCGACAGGCGTCCTACAATGAGCAGTTCTTC. This encodes CASSPGRQASYNEQFF.

In this sample, this clonotype turned up many times. V and J are TRBV6-6 and TRBJ2-5; 7 bases agree with TRBD1. Germline V gene data show CDR1 as MNHNY and CDR2 as SVGAGI (reference sequence). This CDR3 region has 13 residues. With 6 bases clipped from V and 5 bases from J, the junction kept 6 bases outside the gene matches. In nucleotides, the CDR3 is TGTGCCAGCAGACAGGGGCGTCAGGAGACCCAGTACTTC. It specifies CASRQGRQETQYF.

This clonotype has just a few counts. The rearrangement joins TRBV7-3 to TRBJ1-4; possibly TRBD1 for D (5 bases). Per the germline V gene, CDR1 is SGHTA and CDR2 is FQGTGA. The CDR3 has 13 amino acids. Trimming pared 10 bases from V and 4 bases from J, leaving 13 bases between. CDR3 region: CANSGPINEKLFF. In nucleotides, the CDR3 is TGTGCCAACTCGGGGCCGATTAATGAAAAACTGTTTTTT.

There are a few counts of this clonotype. The rearrangement joins TRBV27 to TRBJ2-5; 8 positions match TRBD1. Germline CDR1 MNHEY, CDR2 SMNVEV (reference sequence). With 5 bases clipped from V and 1 base from J, the junction kept 9 bases outside the gene matches. The length of the CDR3 is 16 residues. The CDR3 nucleotides are TGTGCCAGCAGTCCGACCCGGACAGGGCTCCAAGAGACCCAGTACTTC. Translating gives CASSPTRTGLQETQYF.

The chain uses TRBV5-1 and TRBJ2-3, with D possibly being TRBD1 (6 bases). The CDR3 loop spans 15 amino acids. Between the trimmed V and J ends, which lost 6 bases and 1 base, there was a span of 15 bases. Germline loops: CDR1 SGHRS, CDR2 YFSETQ. In DNA, the CDR3 is TGCGCCAGCAAAACCCGGGACATACGCACAGATACGCAGTATTTT. This encodes CASKTRDIRTDTQYF.

Turning to this clonotype: A read error may produce the germline difference seen at one junction end. The CDR3 loop is CASSQTGGADAQYF. In DNA form, the CDR3 reads TGTGCCAGCAGTCAGACAGGGGGCGCAGATGCGCAGTATTTT. V and J are TRBV12-3 or TRBV12-4 and TRBJ2-3, with 10 bases lining up with TRBD1. The CDR3 has 14 residues.

In regard to this clonotype: This may be a read error, as it is one base from a much larger clone. This chain links TRBV4-1 with TRBJ2-4; 9 nucleotides line up with TRBD2. TRBJ2-7 explains the end of the DNA better; the J call may be wrong. The CDR3 extends over 16 amino acids. Germline values: CDR1 MGHRA, CDR2 YSYEKL. In DNA, the CDR3 is TGCGCCAGCAGCCAAGGTGTAGCGGGAGTATTCTACGAGCAGTACTTC. Encoded protein: CASSQGVAGVFYEQYF.

The rearrangement links TRBV20-1 to TRBJ1-1; 10 nucleotides line up with TRBD1. The CDR3 loop spans 15 amino acids. Germline loops: CDR1 DFQATT, CDR2 SNEGSKA (reference sequence). V shed 4 bases and J 6 bases; nucleotides not matched to a gene: 11. CDR3 nucleotide sequence: TGCAGTGCTATGACAGGGGGCCCCCGGGCTGCTGAAGCTTTCTTT. As protein: CSAMTGGPRAAEAFF.

This clonotype was detected only a few times. The chain uses TRBV20-1 and TRBJ2-7, with D perhaps matching TRBD1 (6 bases). Germline CDR1 is DFQATT and CDR2 is SNEGSKA (reference sequence). The CDR3 sequence is 14 residues long. Trimming removed 3 bases at V and 2 bases at J, with 14 bases between. Written as DNA, the CDR3 is TGCAGTGCTAGTTCCCCGGACAGTGCCTACGAGCAGTACTTC. It encodes CSASSPDSAYEQYF.

As to this clonotype: The germline gene is not matched at one end of the junction; a read error may be the cause. The genes are TRBV20-1 and TRBJ2-5; 8 bases map to TRBD2. The CDR3 spans 15 residues. Per the germline V gene, CDR1 is DFQATT and CDR2 is SNEGSKA (reference sequence). The CDR3 reads CSARDGAGGQETQNF. The DNA of the CDR3 is TGCAGTGCTAGAGATGGGGCGGGGGGACAAGAGACCCAGAACTTC.

This clonotype has a count of ten or more. The chain couples TRBV7-8 to TRBJ2-5; D unclear. CDR1 and CDR2 (germline): SGHVS, FQNEAQ. The CDR3 consists of 12 residues. Between the trimmed V and J ends, which lost 5 bases and 5 bases, there was a span of 9 bases. The CDR3 nucleotides are TGTGCCAGCAGCCCCCGTTCGGAGACCCAGTACTTC. This encodes CASSPRSETQYF.

With respect to this clonotype: Possible read error: a much larger clone is one base away. The chain uses TRBV11-2 and TRBJ2-3, with a possible D match to TRBD1 (5 bases). Germline V gene sequence: CDR1 SGHAT, CDR2 FQNNGV. The CDR3 has 12 amino acids. The DNA of the CDR3 is TGTGCCAGCAGCCAAAACACAGGTACGCAGTATTTT. It yields the protein CASSQNTGTQYF.

Remarks on this clonotype: One junction end does not reproduce the germline sequence, and a read error may be involved. The J gene is TRBJ2-4, the V gene TRBV7-2, with TRBD1 matching 8 bases. CDR3 length: 14 amino acids. The V gene's germline CDR1 is SGHTA and CDR2 FQGNSA. The CDR3 loop is CARSSGGSKNIQYF. CDR3 sequence (DNA): TGTGCCCGCAGCTCAGGGGGCTCCAAAAACATTCAGTACTTC.

The CDR3 region has the DNA TGCAGTGCTAGAGATAACAGGGGGCTCGGCTATGGCTACACCTTC. Its protein is CSARDNRGLGYGYTF. The J gene is TRBJ1-2, the V gene TRBV20-1, with TRBD1 matching 9 bases. CDR1 and CDR2 (germline): DFQATT, SNEGSKA (reference sequence). Trimming removed 0 bases from V and 4 bases from J; junction bases left unmatched: 6. There are 15 residues in the CDR3.

V usage is TRBV19 and J usage is TRBJ2-1; no clear D. The CDR3 loop spans 14 amino acids. The germline V gene encodes CDR1 LNHDA and CDR2 SQIVND (reference sequence). Trimming removed 4 bases from V and 0 bases from J, with 7 bases in between. The CDR3 reads CASSTYSSYNEQFF. In DNA form, the CDR3 reads TGTGCCAGTAGTACGTACAGCTCCTACAATGAGCAGTTCTTC.

The chain links TRBV20-1 to TRBJ1-5; D remains ambiguous. Germline-derived CDR1 and CDR2 are DFQATT and SNEGSKA (reference sequence). The CDR3 has 13 residues. V was trimmed by 4 bases and J by 5 bases, leaving 12 bases between them. CDR3 sequence (DNA): TGCAGTGCTATGGGCCCGGCTTATCAGCCCCAGCATTTT. It yields the protein CSAMGPAYQPQHF.

This rearrangement joins TRBV30 to TRBJ2-7; D gene uncertain. The CDR3 spans 10 residues. V lost 5 bases and J lost 7, with 9 bases in between. Germline assignment: CDR1 GTSNPN and CDR2 SVGIG (reference sequence). DNA of the CDR3: TGTGCCTGGGGAATTGTGGAGCAGTACTTC. Amino acid sequence: CAWGIVEQYF. The variable domain in full, with the rest retrieved from reference TRBV30 and TRBJ2-7, is SQTIHQWPATLVQPVGSPLSLECTVEGTSNPNLYWYRQAAGRGLQLLFYSVGIGQISSEVPQNLSASRPQDRQFILSSKKLLLSDSGFYLCAWGIVEQYFGPGTRLTVT.

This clonotype was counted only a few times. The chain employs TRBV28 and TRBJ2-7; 8 bases map to TRBD2. CDR1 MDHEN and CDR2 SYDVKM come from the germline V gene. This CDR3 has 14 amino acids. Trimming at V came to 7 bases and at J to 2 bases, leaving 7 bases not matched to a gene. The chain's CDR3 is CASTGGEGTYEQYF. DNA for the CDR3: TGTGCCAGCACGGGGGGGGAGGGGACCTACGAGCAGTACTTC.

Notes on this clonotype: A much larger clone differs from this one at a single base, so this may be a read error. The chain links TRBV4-1 to TRBJ2-1; D is ambiguous. Germline V lookup: CDR1 MGHRA, CDR2 YSYEKL. The CDR3 has 14 residues. CDR3 sequence: CASNQVTGRNEQFF. In DNA, the CDR3 is TGCGCCAGCAACCAAGTAACCGGGCGGAATGAGCAGTTCTTC.

This clonotype has just a few counts. DNA for the CDR3: TGTGCCAGCAGTTTATTGATCGGGGAGATCAATGAGCAGTTCTTC. This sequence encodes CASSLLIGEINEQFF. The chain couples TRBV12-3 or TRBV12-4 to TRBJ2-1; D is possibly TRBD2 (5 bases). The CDR3 runs 15 residues. Trimming cost V 2 bases and J 6 bases, with 14 bases left between them.

This chain links TRBV20-1 with TRBJ1-5; D gene ambiguous. Germline V lookup: CDR1 DFQATT, CDR2 SNEGSKA (reference sequence). V was pared by 2 bases and J by 7 bases, with 12 bases between. This CDR3 has 13 residues. The CDR3 sequence is CSARRDTHQPQHF. In DNA form, the CDR3 reads TGCAGTGCTAGACGAGACACCCACCAGCCCCAGCATTTT.

The V and J genes are TRBV7-2 and TRBJ2-3; D gene unclear. The V gene lost 2 bases and the J gene lost 5 bases, with 8 bases spanning the gap. Germline lookup yields CDR1 SGHTA and CDR2 FQGNSA. The CDR3 covers 13 residues. This CDR3 reads CASSLYLIDTQYF. Written as DNA, the CDR3 is TGTGCCAGCAGCTTATACTTGATAGATACGCAGTATTTT.

Written as DNA, the CDR3 is TGTGCCAGCAGCTTGAATAGCGGGGCAGAGACCCAGTACTTC. Translation: CASSLNSGAETQYF. This chain joins TRBV7-9 and TRBJ2-5; 8 nucleotides line up with TRBD2. There are 14 residues in the CDR3. From germline, CDR1 is SEHNR and CDR2 FQNEAQ (reference sequence). V was clipped by 3 bases and J by 4 bases; unmatched bases: 4.